The clone carrying this TCR beta chain has just one count. The data were obtained in a study of T-cell memory formation after mild COVID-19. Study details: Clustering of TCRs was largely donor specific.

Per the germline V gene, CDR1 is SQVTM and CDR2 is ANQGSEA. There are 14 residues in the CDR3. Trimming removed 6 bases from V and 10 bases from J; junction bases left unmatched: 11. 5'RACE primed from the constant segment yielded TCR alpha and TCR beta cDNA libraries bearing sample barcodes and UMIs. TCRdb recomputed calls from the 5' RACE reads with MiXCR, one row per CDR3 protein. In the table there are a few hundred thousand distinct CDR3 sequences, under 20% of which are singletons. V usage is TRBV29-1 and J usage is TRBJ2-1; 11 nucleotides align to TRBD1. Sequenced material: PBMCs or a T cell subset sorted from them (not recorded which). This sequence originates from a man aged 18 to 29 who had mild COVID-19 (a few samples of this study predate the infection). Cell type and time point are not known. The CDR3 DNA is TGCAGCGTCGTACCCCCGGGACAGGGGGACGAGCAGTTCTTC. Amino acids: CSVVPPGQGDEQFF.